The next 18 T cell receptor beta chains were all read from a single sample in a study of cytomegalovirus exposure and HLA in healthy donors. The PCR used 60 Vbeta and 13 Jbeta primers. Using immunoSEQ multiplex PCR, the repertoire was profiled, and TCRdb retains in-frame clones only, with some absent. The sample lists roughly 150,000 clones; 80% were seen once. Specimen: PBMCs. The receptors shown here come from a man aged 25-40 years in good health and CMV-seronegative.

The CDR3: CSVFGQGSSYNEQFF. The CDR3 DNA follows: TGCAGCGTTTTCGGACAGGGCAGCTCCTACAATGAGCAGTTCTTC. The gene calls are TRBV29-1 and TRBJ2-1; 8 bases align to TRBD1. The CDR3 length is 15 residues. Germline values: CDR1 SQVTM, CDR2 ANQGSEA. V trimming: 5 bases; J trimming: 0 bases; junction bases outside the gene matches: 6.

J is TRBJ2-1 and V is TRBV5-1, with a tentative D call TRBD2 (6 bases). Deletions cut 4 bases from V and 3 bases from J, with 11 bases between. The CDR3 has 14 residues. The germline CDR1 and CDR2 sequences are SGHRS and YFSETQ. Written as DNA, the CDR3 is TGCGCCAGCAGCCAGGGAGGAGGCTACAATGAGCAGTTCTTC. This encodes CASSQGGGYNEQFF.

The chain is built from TRBV5-1 and TRBJ2-5, with D perhaps matching TRBD1 (6 bases). The CDR3 is made up of 15 amino acids. The V and J ends lost 4 bases and 2 bases respectively, with 15 bases between them. The V gene's germline CDR1 is SGHRS and CDR2 YFSETQ. CDR3 bases: TGCGCCAGCAGCCACGGGACAACTTATCAAGAGACCCAGTACTTC. Residues: CASSHGTTYQETQYF.

V and J are TRBV5-1 and TRBJ1-1, with 9 bases identical to TRBD1. The CDR3 has 13 amino acids. J was trimmed by 0 bases and V by 9 bases; bases with no gene match: 3. Per germline, CDR1 SGHRS and CDR2 YFSETQ. This chain's CDR3 is CATGTGLNTEAFF. CDR3 sequence (DNA): TGCGCCACGGGGACAGGGTTGAACACTGAAGCTTTCTTT.

The chain joins TRBV28 to TRBJ1-5; no firm D call. The germline V gene encodes CDR1 MDHEN and CDR2 SYDVKM. The CDR3 contains 13 residues. The V end lost 3 bases, the J end lost 5 bases, and 8 bases lay between the germline ends. The CDR3 DNA sequence: TGTGCCAGCAGTTTCGGGATCTATCAGCCCCAGCATTTT. Protein: CASSFGIYQPQHF.

The J gene is TRBJ1-4, the V gene TRBV28; D uncertain. Trimming left V 6 bases short and J 4 bases short, with 12 bases between. Germline lookup yields CDR1 MDHEN and CDR2 SYDVKM. The CDR3 contains 14 residues. CDR3 DNA: TGTGCCAGCAGCCGAGGGCAGGTTAATGAAAAACTGTTTTTT. This translates into CASSRGQVNEKLFF.

Worth noting for this clone: One junction end disagrees with the germline gene, perhaps due to a read error. The V and J genes are TRBV6-6 and TRBJ2-7; possibly TRBD1 for D (6 bases). This CDR3 is built from 14 residues. Per the germline V gene, CDR1 is MNHNY and CDR2 is SVGAGI (reference sequence). CDR3 amino acids: CAGSTRDTTYEQYF. The CDR3 nucleotides are TGTGCCGGCAGCACTAGGGACACCACGTACGAGCAGTACTTC.

The chain employs TRBV5-1 and TRBJ2-7; 8 bases map to TRBD2. The CDR3 runs to 15 residues. Germline V gives CDR1 SGHRS, CDR2 YFSETQ. Trimming at V came to 4 bases and at J to 3 bases, leaving 9 bases not matched to a gene. The CDR3 nucleotides read TGCGCCAGCAGCCCGGGGGGGGGAGAAAACTACGAGCAGTACTTC. Amino acids: CASSPGGGENYEQYF.

CDR3: CASSPEDMDTQYF. The CDR3 DNA sequence: TGTGCCAGCAGCCCCGAGGATATGGATACGCAGTATTTT. This chain links TRBV7-2 with TRBJ2-3; the D is unclear. V gave up 5 bases and J gave up 6 bases, with 12 bases separating them. The CDR3 covers 13 residues. Germline V lookup: CDR1 SGHTA, CDR2 FQGNSA.

This chain connects TRBV27 to TRBJ1-1, with 10 bases fitting TRBD1. CDR3 length: 17 residues. V gave up 5 bases and J gave up 1 base; unmatched junction bases: 10. Looked up from germline, CDR1 is MNHEY and CDR2 is SMNVEV (reference sequence). The DNA for the CDR3 is TGTGCCAGCAGTAGCGGGACAGGGGTCTTTGGGAACACTGAAGCTTTCTTT. Translated, it gives CASSSGTGVFGNTEAFF.

The chain joins TRBV19 to TRBJ2-7, with TRBD1 matching 7 bases. The germline V gene encodes CDR1 LNHDA and CDR2 SQIVND (reference sequence). This CDR3 is 16 amino acids long. Trimming took 3 bases from V and 3 from J; bases not matched to a gene: 11. Here the CDR3 DNA reads TGTGCCAGTAGTATTTGGGTAGGGGACAGCGGCTACGAGCAGTACTTC. Encoded protein: CASSIWVGDSGYEQYF.

This clone was counted once. This rearrangement joins TRBV7-9 to TRBJ1-2; D is perhaps TRBD1 (5 bases). The V end lost 5 bases, the J end lost 8 bases, and 21 bases lay between the germline ends. CDR1 and CDR2 from the germline V gene are SEHNR and FQNEAQ (reference sequence). The CDR3 runs to 15 residues. CDR3 loop: CASSRQDRQPGGYTF. The CDR3 coding sequence is TGTGCCAGCAGCAGACAAGACAGACAGCCTGGGGGCTACACCTTC.

V usage is TRBV27 and J usage is TRBJ2-7; 7 bases agree with TRBD1. From germline, CDR1 is MNHEY and CDR2 SMNVEV (reference sequence). The CDR3 runs 14 residues. V was clipped by 3 bases and J by 3 bases; unmatched bases: 5. CDR3 DNA sequence: TGTGCCAGCAGTTTGTCAGGGGGAATCTACGAGCAGTACTTC. Amino acid sequence: CASSLSGGIYEQYF.

The chain joins TRBV6-6 to TRBJ2-1, with D possibly matching TRBD2 (5 bases). The CDR3 is 15 amino acids. V was clipped by 0 bases and J by 4 bases, with 10 bases between them. Germline CDR1 and CDR2: MNHNY and SVGAGI (reference sequence). The CDR3 nucleotides read TGTGCCAGCAGTTACTCCGGACTGGGTTACAATGAGCAGTTCTTC. This encodes CASSYSGLGYNEQFF.

The CDR3 DNA is TGTGCCAGCACCTCTCGAGGGAGCGGGAGGGCCAAGGCCTACGAGCAGTACTTC. This codes for CASTSRGSGRAKAYEQYF. The chain recombines TRBV13 with TRBJ2-7; 10 bases align to TRBD2. Looked up from germline, CDR1 is PRHDT and CDR2 is FYEKMQ (reference sequence). The CDR3 contains 18 residues. J gave up 2 bases and V 7 bases, and 17 bases lay outside the gene matches.

The table lists this clone with a few counts. The J gene is TRBJ2-1, the V gene TRBV4-2; 7 bases line up with TRBD2. This CDR3 contains 16 residues. Germline CDR1 reads LGHNA; CDR2 reads YNFKEQ. Unmatched junction bases numbered 7, after V lost 3 bases and J lost 2 bases. The CDR3, as DNA: TGTGCCAGCAGCCAGGCCACCGGGACTACCTACAATGAGCAGTTCTTC. Encoded protein: CASSQATGTTYNEQFF.

This sequence joins TRBV2 and TRBJ2-3; TRBD2 is a possible D gene (6 bases). CDR3 length equals 13 residues. Looked up from germline, CDR1 is SNHLY and CDR2 is FYNNEI. Trimming pared 11 bases from V and 6 bases from J, leaving 18 bases between. The CDR3 spells CADLGGGSDTQYF. The CDR3 DNA reads TGTGCCGACCTCGGGGGTGGTTCGGATACGCAGTATTTT.

This chain connects TRBV18 to TRBJ2-7; 9 nucleotides line up with TRBD1. This CDR3 region has 13 residues. After removal of 8 bases from V and 2 bases from J, the junction contained 4 bases not matched to a gene. Germline CDR1 and CDR2: KGHSH and LQKENI. In DNA, the CDR3 is TGTGCCAGCACGGGACAGGGACCCTACGAGCAGTACTTC. Translated, it gives CASTGQGPYEQYF.